The clone carrying this T cell receptor (beta chain) was recorded many times. The CDR3 end falls 3 residues outside the read, so it is completed with the germline J gene. This sample is part of a study of T cell clonality in common variable immunodeficiency. Assay: immunoSEQ multiplex PCR; the TCRdb copy retains only in-frame clones and omits some. Sampling found fewer than 50,000 clones, none seen once. The germline CDR1 and CDR2 sequences are SGHRS and YFSETQ. J gave up 5 bases and V 4 bases, and 3 bases lay outside the gene matches. The length of the CDR3 is 15 residues. V is TRBV5-1 and J is TRBJ2-2; TRBD1 agrees at 12 bases. The sample consisted of peripheral blood mononuclear cells. The receptor comes from a person aged 18 to 75 in good health. Here the CDR3 reads CASSRDRGLTGELFF. The sequenced CDR3 bases are TGCGCCAGCAGCCGGGACAGGGGGCTGACCGGGGAG.